Listed below are T cell receptor beta chains from one sample, sequenced in a study of shared clonotypes between healthy human individuals. Measured with immunoSEQ multiplex PCR; TCRdb has only the in-frame clones, and not every one. Here the sample spans roughly 2.2 million clones, over 90% being singletons. Sequencing used naive CD4+ T cells from PBMCs. The origin of the receptors is a man younger than 35 in good health. Some clones in this sample may be carry-over from other donors' samples. Each CDR3 is given with its conserved first and last residue. D genes are given only for firm matches.

j_gene: TRBJ1-2; v_gene: TRBV30; len: 12; d_gene: -; CDR3nt: TGTGCCTGGAGTACCCCGACGAGTGGCTACACCTTC; CDR3aa: CAWSTPTSGYTF
j_gene: TRBJ2-1; v_gene: TRBV2; len: 15; d_gene: -; CDR3nt: TGTGCCACCTGGGGGTTCGGACTCCTAAACAATGAGCAGTTCTTC; CDR3aa: CATWGFGLLNNEQFF
j_gene: TRBJ2-2; v_gene: TRBV5-1; len: 15; d_gene: -; CDR3nt: TGCGCCAGCGGGGGGACGGGATCGAACACCGGGGAGCTGTTTTTT; CDR3aa: CASGGTGSNTGELFF
j_gene: TRBJ1-5; v_gene: TRBV5-1; len: 13; d_gene: -; CDR3nt: TGCGCCAGCAGCTTGGAACGGAATCAGCCCCAGCATTTT; CDR3aa: CASSLERNQPQHF
j_gene: TRBJ2-7; v_gene: TRBV6-1; len: 15; d_gene: -; CDR3nt: TGTGCCAGCAGGGCAACAGGGACAAACTCCTACGAGCAGTACTTC; CDR3aa: CASRATGTNSYEQYF
j_gene: TRBJ1-1; v_gene: TRBV5-1; len: 16; d_gene: -; CDR3nt: TGCGCCAGCAGCTTGTTTTCCGGGGGTGCGAACACTGAAGCTTTCTTT; CDR3aa: CASSLFSGGANTEAFF
j_gene: TRBJ1-2; v_gene: TRBV18; len: 14; d_gene: -; CDR3nt: TGTGCCAGCTCACCACTGGCAGAGAACTATGGCTACACCTTC; CDR3aa: CASSPLAENYGYTF
j_gene: TRBJ2-7; v_gene: TRBV6-5; len: 14; d_gene: TRBD1; CDR3nt: TGTGCCAGCAGGACCACAGGGGGCTCGTCAGAGCAGTACTTC; CDR3aa: CASRTTGGSSEQYF
j_gene: TRBJ2-5; v_gene: TRBV28; len: 18; d_gene: TRBD1; CDR3nt: TGTGCCAGCAGCCCCCCGGGACAGGGGTATCCGGGCCAAGAGACCCAGTACTTC; CDR3aa: CASSPPGQGYPGQETQYF
j_gene: TRBJ2-4; v_gene: TRBV7-2; len: 16; d_gene: -; CDR3nt: TGTGCCAGCAGCTTAGGAGGGGGGGTCCCGCGGGACATTCAGTACTTC; CDR3aa: CASSLGGGVPRDIQYF
j_gene: TRBJ2-7; v_gene: TRBV6-5; len: 15; d_gene: TRBD2; CDR3nt: TGTGCCAGCAGTGCCCCGGGCGGGAGAGTGTACGAGCAGTACTTC; CDR3aa: CASSAPGGRVYEQYF
j_gene: TRBJ2-5; v_gene: TRBV7-3; len: 16; d_gene: TRBD2; CDR3nt: TGTGCCAGCAGCCTCGGGACTAGCGGGAGCGGGGAGACCCAGTACTTC; CDR3aa: CASSLGTSGSGETQYF
j_gene: TRBJ2-5; v_gene: TRBV6-4; len: 13; d_gene: -; CDR3nt: TGTGCCAGCAGTGAGAACAGAGGAGAGACCCAGTACTTC; CDR3aa: CASSENRGETQYF
j_gene: TRBJ2-6; v_gene: TRBV5-6; len: 17; d_gene: -; CDR3nt: TGTGCCAGCAGCCCCTTGACTAGGGCGGCCGGGGCCAACGTCCTGACTTTC; CDR3aa: CASSPLTRAAGANVLTF